This T cell receptor (beta chain) was identified in a study of response to subunit inactivated influenza vaccine (dated by TCRdb to 2016 to 2019). In the study overall: To follow how T cells responded to a trivalent subunit inactivated influenza vaccine, the researchers relied on deep quantitative profiling of the T cell receptor repertoire. Study-wide findings and limitations: It was suggested by the authors that each seasonal influenza vaccination may recruit only a limited number of new T cells.

On this clonotype itself: The antigen this receptor binds is unknown. No base quality information exists; no much larger clone differs at one position.

Receptor libraries were prepared by RT-PCR. The run used an Illumina HiSeq 2500. TCRdb's own reprocessing of the public reads used fastp at Q25 and MiXCR and kept productive beta chains. Each entry is one CDR3 protein sequence, shown with its most common DNA and genes. In this sample the table shows 700,000 to 800,000 distinct CDR3 sequences, about 18% of which occur a single time. The ten largest clones capture around 9.9% of the sample. Sample: PBMCs from blood, taken 5 days after vaccination. The sequence was obtained from a man aged 45-60 years who received an inactivated influenza vaccine. Donor details come from another sample of the same person, matched by shared clones.

The CDR3 protein is CASSPGLAQQETQYF. The DNA sequence is given as TGTGCCAGCAGTCCAGGACTAGCGCAACAAGAGACCCAGTACTTC. The V gene is TRBV28 and the J gene is TRBJ2-5; 9 central bases correspond to TRBD2. The CDR3 contains 15 residues, cysteine and phenylalanine counted. Only CDR3 DNA is held: 45 bases, read in frame from base 1. The germline V gene encodes CDR1 MDHEN and CDR2 SYDVKM. V is trimmed back by 5 bases and J by 2 bases, and the junction contains 6 bases that no gene match accounts for. The entire variable domain, with the stretches around the CDR3 drawn from the reference TRBV28 and TRBJ2-5 proteins, is DVKVTQSSRYLVKRTGEKVFLECVQDMDHENMFWYRQDPGLGLRLIYFSYDVKMKEKGDIPEGYSVSREKKERFSLILESASTNQTSMYLCASSPGLAQQETQYFGPGTRLLVL.